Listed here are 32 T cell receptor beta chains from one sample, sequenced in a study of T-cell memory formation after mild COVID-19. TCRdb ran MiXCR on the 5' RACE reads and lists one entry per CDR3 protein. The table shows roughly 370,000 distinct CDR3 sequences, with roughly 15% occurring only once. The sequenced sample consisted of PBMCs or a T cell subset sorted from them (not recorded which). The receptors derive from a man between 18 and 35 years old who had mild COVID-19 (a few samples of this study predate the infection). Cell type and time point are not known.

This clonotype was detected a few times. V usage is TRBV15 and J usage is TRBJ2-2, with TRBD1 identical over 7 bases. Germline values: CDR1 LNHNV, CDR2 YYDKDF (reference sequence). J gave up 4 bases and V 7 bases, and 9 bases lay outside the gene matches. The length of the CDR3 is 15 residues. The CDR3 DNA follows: TGTGCCACCAACACGAAGACAGGGAGCACCGGGGAGCTGTTTTTT. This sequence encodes CATNTKTGSTGELFF.

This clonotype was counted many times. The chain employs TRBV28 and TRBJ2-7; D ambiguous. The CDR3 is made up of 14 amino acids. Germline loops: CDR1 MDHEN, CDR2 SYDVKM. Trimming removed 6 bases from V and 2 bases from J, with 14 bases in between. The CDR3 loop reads CASRPPDSPYEQYV. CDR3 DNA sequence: TGTGCCAGCAGACCCCCCGATAGTCCCTACGAGCAGTACGTC.

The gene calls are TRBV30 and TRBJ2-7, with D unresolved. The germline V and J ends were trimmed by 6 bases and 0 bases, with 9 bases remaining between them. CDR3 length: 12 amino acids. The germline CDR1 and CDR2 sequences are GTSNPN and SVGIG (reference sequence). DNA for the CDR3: TGTGCCTGCCAGGCCAGCTCCTACGAGCAGTACTTC. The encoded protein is CACQASSYEQYF. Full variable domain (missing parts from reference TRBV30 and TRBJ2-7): SQTIHQWPATLVQPVGSPLSLECTVEGTSNPNLYWYRQAAGRGLQLLFYSVGIGQISSEVPQNLSASRPQDRQFILSSKKLLLSDSGFYLCACQASSYEQYFGPGTRLTVT.

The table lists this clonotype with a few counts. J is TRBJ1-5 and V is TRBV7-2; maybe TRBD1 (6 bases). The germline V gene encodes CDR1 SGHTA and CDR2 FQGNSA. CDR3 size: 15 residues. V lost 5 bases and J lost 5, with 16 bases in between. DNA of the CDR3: TGTGCCAGCAGCCAACTCGGGGGCAACTATCAGCCCCAGCATTTT. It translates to CASSQLGGNYQPQHF.

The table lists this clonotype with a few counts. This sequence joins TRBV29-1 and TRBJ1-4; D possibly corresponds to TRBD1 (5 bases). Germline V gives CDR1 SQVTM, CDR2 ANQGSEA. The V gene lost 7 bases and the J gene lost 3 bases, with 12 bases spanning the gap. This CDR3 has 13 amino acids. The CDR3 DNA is TGCAGCGGGGTTCTGGGGGCTAATGAAAAACTGTTTTTT. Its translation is CSGVLGANEKLFF.

The CDR3 protein is CASSGGTSGEETQYF. In DNA form, the CDR3 reads TGTGCCAGCAGTGGAGGGACTAGCGGAGAAGAGACCCAGTACTTC. This chain links TRBV28 with TRBJ2-5; 11 bases agree with TRBD2. Trimming cost V 5 bases and J 3 bases; bases outside gene matches: 5. Germline V gene lookup returns CDR1 MDHEN and CDR2 SYDVKM. The CDR3 totals 15 residues.

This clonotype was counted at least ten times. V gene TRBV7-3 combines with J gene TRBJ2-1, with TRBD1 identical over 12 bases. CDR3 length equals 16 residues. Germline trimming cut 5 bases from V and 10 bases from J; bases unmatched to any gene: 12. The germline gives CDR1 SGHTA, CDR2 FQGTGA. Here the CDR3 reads CASSPIPGQGAREQFF. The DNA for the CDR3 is TGTGCCAGCAGCCCCATCCCGGGACAGGGGGCTCGGGAGCAGTTCTTC.

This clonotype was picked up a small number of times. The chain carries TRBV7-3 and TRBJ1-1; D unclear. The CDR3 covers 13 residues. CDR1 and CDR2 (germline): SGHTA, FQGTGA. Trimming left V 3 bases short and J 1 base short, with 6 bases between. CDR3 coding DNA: TGTGCCAGCAGCTTCGATCAGAACACTGAAGCTTTCTTT. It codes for CASSFDQNTEAFF.

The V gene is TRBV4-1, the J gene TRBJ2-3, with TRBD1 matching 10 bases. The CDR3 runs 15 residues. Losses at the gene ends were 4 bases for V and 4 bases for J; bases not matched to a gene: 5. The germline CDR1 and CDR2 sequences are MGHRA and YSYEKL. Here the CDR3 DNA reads TGCGCCAGCAGCCTGGCGGACAGGGGGTCAGATACGCAGTATTTT. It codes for CASSLADRGSDTQYF.

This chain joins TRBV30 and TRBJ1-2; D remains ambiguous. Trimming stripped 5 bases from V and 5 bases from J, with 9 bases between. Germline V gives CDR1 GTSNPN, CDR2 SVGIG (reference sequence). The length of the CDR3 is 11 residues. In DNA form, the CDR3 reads TGTGCCTGGGCGACGGATTATGGCTACACCTTC. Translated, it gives CAWATDYGYTF.

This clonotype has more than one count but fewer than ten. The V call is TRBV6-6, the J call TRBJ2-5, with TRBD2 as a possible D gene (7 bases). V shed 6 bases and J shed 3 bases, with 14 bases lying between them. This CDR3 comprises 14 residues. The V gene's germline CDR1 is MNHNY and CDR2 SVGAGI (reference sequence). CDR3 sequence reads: CASSAEGGEETQYF. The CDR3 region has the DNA TGTGCCAGCAGCGCGGAGGGGGGGGAAGAGACCCAGTACTTC.

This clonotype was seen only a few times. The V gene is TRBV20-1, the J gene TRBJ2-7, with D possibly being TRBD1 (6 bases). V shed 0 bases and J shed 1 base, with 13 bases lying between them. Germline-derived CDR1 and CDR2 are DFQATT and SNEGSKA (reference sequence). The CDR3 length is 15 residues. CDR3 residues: CSARDPGQGSYEQYF. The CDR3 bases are TGCAGTGCTAGAGATCCGGGGCAGGGGTCCTACGAGCAGTACTTC.

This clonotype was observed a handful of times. The CDR3 nucleotides are TGTGCCAGCATCGGGGATACGCAGTATTTT. Protein sequence: CASIGDTQYF. J is TRBJ2-3 and V is TRBV6-2 or TRBV6-3; no reliable D call. The length of the CDR3 is 10 residues. Trimming removed 7 bases at V and 6 bases at J, with 5 bases between. The germline V gene has CDR1 MNHEY and CDR2 SVGEGT.

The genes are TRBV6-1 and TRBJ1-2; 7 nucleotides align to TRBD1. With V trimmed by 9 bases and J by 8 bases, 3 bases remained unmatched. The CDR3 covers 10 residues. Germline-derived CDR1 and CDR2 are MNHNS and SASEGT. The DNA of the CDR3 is TGTGCCAGAACAGGGGAAGGCTACACCTTC. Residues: CARTGEGYTF.

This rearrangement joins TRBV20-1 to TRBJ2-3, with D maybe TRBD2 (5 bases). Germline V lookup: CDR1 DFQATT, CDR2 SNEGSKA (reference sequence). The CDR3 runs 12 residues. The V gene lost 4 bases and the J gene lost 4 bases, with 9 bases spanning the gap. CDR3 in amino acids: CSATGESDTQYF. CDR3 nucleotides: TGCAGTGCTACCGGGGAATCAGATACGCAGTATTTT.

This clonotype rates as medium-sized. Here the CDR3 DNA reads TGCGCCAGCAGCTTGGGCGACAGGGGGAAAGCTTTCTTT. This translates into CASSLGDRGKAFF. The chain couples TRBV5-1 to TRBJ1-1, with TRBD1 matching 9 bases. The V gene end was trimmed by 0 bases and the J gene end by 9 bases; junction bases not matched to a gene: 3. In germline, CDR1 is SGHRS, CDR2 YFSETQ. The CDR3 length is 13 residues.

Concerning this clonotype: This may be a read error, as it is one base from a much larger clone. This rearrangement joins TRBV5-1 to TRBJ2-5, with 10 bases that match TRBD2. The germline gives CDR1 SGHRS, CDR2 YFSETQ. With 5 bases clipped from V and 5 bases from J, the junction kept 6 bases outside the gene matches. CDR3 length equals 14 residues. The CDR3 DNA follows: TGCGCCAGCAGACCGGAACTAGCGGGGGAGACCCAGTACTTC. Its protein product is CASRPELAGETQYF.

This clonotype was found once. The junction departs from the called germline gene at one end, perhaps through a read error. The CDR3 DNA sequence: TGTGCCAGCAACCTCAGCCAGGAGGGTGAGCAGTTATTC. This translates into CASNLSQEGEQLF. The gene calls are TRBV7-9 and TRBJ2-1; TRBD2 is a possible D gene (6 bases). The CDR3 sequence is 13 residues long. The germline gives CDR1 SEHNR, CDR2 FQNEAQ (reference sequence).

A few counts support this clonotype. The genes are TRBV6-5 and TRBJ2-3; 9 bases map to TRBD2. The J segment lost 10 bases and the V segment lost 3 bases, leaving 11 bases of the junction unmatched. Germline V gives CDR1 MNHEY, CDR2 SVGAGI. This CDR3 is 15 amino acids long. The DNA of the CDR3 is TGTGCCAGCAGTTATTATCGGCGGGGGGGCCTCCCGCAGTATTTT. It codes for CASSYYRRGGLPQYF.

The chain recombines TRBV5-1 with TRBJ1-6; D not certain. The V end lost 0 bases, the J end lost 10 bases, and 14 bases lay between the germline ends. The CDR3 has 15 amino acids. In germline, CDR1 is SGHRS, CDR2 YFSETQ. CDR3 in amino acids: CASSLGVGVQSPLHF. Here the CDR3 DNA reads TGCGCCAGCAGCTTGGGGGTCGGGGTCCAGTCACCCCTCCACTTT.

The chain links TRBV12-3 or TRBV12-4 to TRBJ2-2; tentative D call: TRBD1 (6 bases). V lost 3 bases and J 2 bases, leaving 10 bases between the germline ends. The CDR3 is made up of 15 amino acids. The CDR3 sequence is CASSFGQRNTGELFF. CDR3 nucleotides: TGTGCCAGCAGTTTTGGACAGAGAAACACCGGGGAGCTGTTTTTT.

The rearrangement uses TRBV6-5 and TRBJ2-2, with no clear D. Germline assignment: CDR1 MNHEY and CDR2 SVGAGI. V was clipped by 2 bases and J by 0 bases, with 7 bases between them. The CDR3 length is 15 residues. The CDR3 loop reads CASSYGQANTGELFF. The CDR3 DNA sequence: TGTGCCAGCAGTTACGGGCAGGCGAACACCGGGGAGCTGTTTTTT.

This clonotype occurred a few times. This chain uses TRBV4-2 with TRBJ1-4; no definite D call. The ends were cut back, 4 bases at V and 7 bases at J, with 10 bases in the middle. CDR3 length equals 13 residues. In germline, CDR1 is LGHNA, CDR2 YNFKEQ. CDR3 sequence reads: CASSPLQPEKLFF. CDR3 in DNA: TGTGCCAGCAGCCCTCTACAGCCTGAAAAACTGTTTTTT.

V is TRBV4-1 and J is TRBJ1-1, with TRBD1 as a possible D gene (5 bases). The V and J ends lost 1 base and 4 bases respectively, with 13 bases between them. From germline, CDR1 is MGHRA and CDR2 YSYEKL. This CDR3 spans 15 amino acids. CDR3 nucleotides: TGCGCCAGCAGCCAAGGCCTTAGGGGATTCACTGAAGCTTTCTTT. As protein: CASSQGLRGFTEAFF.

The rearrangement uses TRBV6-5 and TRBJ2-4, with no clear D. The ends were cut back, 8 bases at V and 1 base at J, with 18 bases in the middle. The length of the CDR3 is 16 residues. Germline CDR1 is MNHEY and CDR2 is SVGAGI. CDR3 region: CASSASHSRAKNIQYF. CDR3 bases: TGTGCCAGCTCCGCGAGCCATTCTCGGGCCAAAAACATTCAGTACTTC.

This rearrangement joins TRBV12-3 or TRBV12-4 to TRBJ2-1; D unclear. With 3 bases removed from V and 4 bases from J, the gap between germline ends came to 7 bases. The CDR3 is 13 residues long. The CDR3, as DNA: TGTGCCAGCAGTTTTGGCAGGTACAATGAGCAGTTCTTC. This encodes CASSFGRYNEQFF.

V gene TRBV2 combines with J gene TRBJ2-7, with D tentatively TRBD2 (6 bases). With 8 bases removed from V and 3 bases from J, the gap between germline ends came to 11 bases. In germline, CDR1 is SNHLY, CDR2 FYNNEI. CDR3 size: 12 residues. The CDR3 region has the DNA TGTGCCAGCCGAGACGGGGGCTACGAGCAGTACTTC. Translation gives CASRDGGYEQYF.

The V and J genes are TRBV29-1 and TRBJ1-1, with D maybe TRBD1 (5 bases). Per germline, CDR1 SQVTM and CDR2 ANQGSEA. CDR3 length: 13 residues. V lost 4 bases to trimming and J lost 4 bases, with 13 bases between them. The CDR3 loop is CSVGSGPITEAFF. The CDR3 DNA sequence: TGCAGCGTTGGATCAGGGCCAATCACTGAAGCTTTCTTT.

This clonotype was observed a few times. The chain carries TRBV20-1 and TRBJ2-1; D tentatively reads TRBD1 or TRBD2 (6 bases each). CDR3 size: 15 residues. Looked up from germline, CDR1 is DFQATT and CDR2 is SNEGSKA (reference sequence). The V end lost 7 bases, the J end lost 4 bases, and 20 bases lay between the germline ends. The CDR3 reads CSVRHRDLDYNEQFF. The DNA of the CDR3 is TGCAGTGTCCGCCACAGGGACTTGGATTACAATGAGCAGTTCTTC.

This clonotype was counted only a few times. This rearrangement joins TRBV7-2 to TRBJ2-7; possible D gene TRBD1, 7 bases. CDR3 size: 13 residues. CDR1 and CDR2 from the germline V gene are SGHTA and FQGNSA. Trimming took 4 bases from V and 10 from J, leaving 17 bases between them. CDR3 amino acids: CASSSEEGARQYF. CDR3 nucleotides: TGTGCCAGCAGCTCGGAGGAGGGGGCAAGACAGTACTTC.

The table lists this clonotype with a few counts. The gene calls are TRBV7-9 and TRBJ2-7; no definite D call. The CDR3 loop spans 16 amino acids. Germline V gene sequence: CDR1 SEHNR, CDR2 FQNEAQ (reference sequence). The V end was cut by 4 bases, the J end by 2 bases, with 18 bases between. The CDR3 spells CASSYGLTATTYEQYF. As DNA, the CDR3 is TGTGCCAGCAGCTACGGTCTTACGGCTACTACCTACGAGCAGTACTTC.

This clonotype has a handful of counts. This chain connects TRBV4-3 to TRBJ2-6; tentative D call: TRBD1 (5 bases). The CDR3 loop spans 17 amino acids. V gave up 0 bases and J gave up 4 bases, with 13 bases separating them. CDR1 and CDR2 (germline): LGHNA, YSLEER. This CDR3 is CASSQDRRVRGANVLTF. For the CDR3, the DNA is TGCGCCAGCAGCCAAGACCGCAGGGTGCGCGGGGCCAACGTCCTGACTTTC.